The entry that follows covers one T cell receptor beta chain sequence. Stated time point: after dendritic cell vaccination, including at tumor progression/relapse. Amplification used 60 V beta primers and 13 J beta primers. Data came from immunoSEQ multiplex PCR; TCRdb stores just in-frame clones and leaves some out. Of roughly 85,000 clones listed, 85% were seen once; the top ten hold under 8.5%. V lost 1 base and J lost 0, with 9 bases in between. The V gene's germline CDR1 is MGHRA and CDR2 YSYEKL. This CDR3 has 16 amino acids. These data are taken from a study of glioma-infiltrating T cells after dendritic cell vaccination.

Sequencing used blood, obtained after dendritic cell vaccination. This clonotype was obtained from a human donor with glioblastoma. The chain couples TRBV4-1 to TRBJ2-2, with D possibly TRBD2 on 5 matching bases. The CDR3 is CASSQVPGSNTGELFF. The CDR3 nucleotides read TGCGCCAGCAGCCAAGTTCCGGGGTCGAACACCGGGGAGCTGTTTTTT.